One sample yielded the 14 T cell receptor beta chains listed below, sequenced in a study of PD-L1 blockade in urothelial cancer. Time point given: pretreatment peripheral blood. TCRdb keeps only in-frame clones here, not all; method: immunoSEQ multiplex PCR. The sample includes about 49,000 clones, 75% to 85% of them seen just once. Sequences were derived from PBMCs, sampled around atezolizumab (anti-PD-L1) treatment. The receptors here all came from a man between 70 and 80 years old with urothelial cancer.

The chain carries TRBV6-1 and TRBJ1-2; tentatively, D is TRBD1 (5 bases). This CDR3 contains 15 residues. V was trimmed by 3 bases and J by 2 bases, leaving 13 bases between them. Germline assignment: CDR1 MNHNS and CDR2 SASEGT. In DNA form, the CDR3 reads TGTGCCAGCAGTGAGTCGGACATAAACAACTATGGCTACACCTTC. Residues: CASSESDINNYGYTF.

The count of this clone is one. The chain recombines TRBV7-6 with TRBJ2-7, with 7 nucleotides matching TRBD1. After removal of 4 bases from V and 3 bases from J, the junction contained 3 bases not matched to a gene. CDR3 size: 13 residues. Germline assignment: CDR1 SGHVS and CDR2 FNYEAQ. In DNA, the CDR3 is TGTGCCAGCAGCTCTCGGGACAGCTACGAGCAGTACTTC. Its translation: CASSSRDSYEQYF.

The rearrangement links TRBV7-9 to TRBJ2-2; 7 bases are shared with TRBD1. The CDR3 covers 14 residues. Germline V gene data show CDR1 as SEHNR and CDR2 as FQNEAQ (reference sequence). V was pared by 5 bases and J by 6 bases, with 6 bases of the junction left unmatched. The CDR3 protein is CASSARTGSGELFF. The CDR3 DNA is TGTGCCAGCAGCGCACGGACAGGATCCGGGGAGCTGTTTTTT. Complete variable domain (other parts from reference TRBV7-9 and TRBJ2-2): DTGVSQNPRHKITKRGQNVTFRCDPISEHNRLYWYRQTLGQGPEFLTYFQNEAQLEKSRLLSDRFSAERPKGSFSTLEIQRTEQGDSAMYLCASSARTGSGELFFGEGSRLTVL.

The chain has TRBV5-1 and TRBJ2-5; TRBD2 agrees at 11 bases. Germline V gene lookup returns CDR1 SGHRS and CDR2 YFSETQ. J gave up 3 bases and V 3 bases, and 7 bases lay outside the gene matches. The CDR3 contains 16 residues. CDR3 residues: CASSSKTSGEKETQYF. As DNA, the CDR3 is TGCGCCAGCAGCTCCAAGACTAGCGGGGAAAAAGAGACCCAGTACTTC. Looking up the rest from reference TRBV5-1 and TRBJ2-5 gives the full variable domain: KAGVTQTPRYLIKTRGQQVTLSCSPISGHRSVSWYQQTPGQGLQFLFEYFSETQRNKGNFPGRFSGRQFSNSRSEMNVSTLELGDSALYLCASSSKTSGEKETQYFGPGTRLLVL.

This clone has a handful of counts. The rearrangement joins TRBV6-1 to TRBJ2-3; 10 bases line up with TRBD2. The germline gives CDR1 MNHNS, CDR2 SASEGT. The CDR3 length is 17 residues. Trimming cost V 4 bases and J 2 bases; bases outside gene matches: 9. The CDR3 loop reads CASSAGLAIGYTDTQYF. In DNA form, the CDR3 reads TGTGCCAGCAGTGCGGGACTAGCGATAGGGTACACAGATACGCAGTATTTT.

CDR3 DNA sequence: TGTGCCAGCAGTTTGTTTTTGGTGCAGGGGGCAGGGGAGCAGTTCTTC. This gives the protein CASSLFLVQGAGEQFF. This sequence joins TRBV28 and TRBJ2-1, with TRBD1 identical over 8 bases. V shed 3 bases, J shed 10 bases, and the junction held 14 bases outside the gene matches. Germline loops: CDR1 MDHEN, CDR2 SYDVKM. The CDR3 extends over 16 amino acids.

The genes are TRBV19 and TRBJ1-5; a possible D gene is TRBD1 (5 bases). Germline loops: CDR1 LNHDA, CDR2 SQIVND (reference sequence). V dropped 4 bases and J dropped 3 bases, with 10 bases sitting between them. The CDR3 spans 14 residues. The CDR3 loop is CASSSQGSNQPQHF. CDR3 nucleotides: TGTGCCAGTAGTAGTCAGGGATCCAATCAGCCCCAGCATTTT.

This clone occurred a few times. V gene TRBV7-3 combines with J gene TRBJ1-2, with D tentatively TRBD1 (6 bases). V shed 2 bases and J shed 8 bases, with 12 bases lying between them. Germline CDR1 is SGHTA and CDR2 is FQGTGA. The CDR3 spans 13 residues. CDR3 in DNA: TGTGCCAGCAGCTTAGGGGGGGCTTGGGGCTACACCTTC. Protein sequence: CASSLGGAWGYTF.

The rearrangement links TRBV5-1 to TRBJ2-7; weak D call: TRBD2 (5 bases). Germline V gives CDR1 SGHRS, CDR2 YFSETQ. CDR3 length: 13 amino acids. Trimming took 4 bases from V and 3 from J, leaving 11 bases between them. The CDR3 spells CASSPQRDYEQYF. CDR3 nucleotides: TGCGCCAGCAGCCCCCAGAGGGACTACGAGCAGTACTTC.

The chain combines TRBV10-3 with TRBJ2-6, with 7 bases that match TRBD1. Germline loops: CDR1 ENHRY, CDR2 SYGVKD. V was clipped by 0 bases and J by 13 bases; unmatched bases: 9. The CDR3 spans 15 residues. Here the CDR3 DNA reads TGTGCCATCAGTGAGTCGACGAGGGGGCCCGAAGTCCTGACTTTC. This gives the protein CAISESTRGPEVLTF.

This clone has only one observation. Here the CDR3 reads CASSLFRAIPYNEQFF. Written as DNA, the CDR3 is TGTGCCAGCAGTTTGTTCAGGGCTATCCCCTACAATGAGCAGTTCTTC. The chain carries TRBV27 and TRBJ2-1, with D perhaps matching TRBD1 (5 bases). Germline-derived CDR1 and CDR2 are MNHEY and SMNVEV (reference sequence). The CDR3 sequence is 16 residues long. V dropped 3 bases and J dropped 2 bases, with 14 bases sitting between them.

The chain carries TRBV27 and TRBJ2-3; the match to TRBD2 covers 11 bases. There are 16 residues in the CDR3. CDR1 MNHEY and CDR2 SMNVEV come from the germline V gene (reference sequence). V lost 1 base, J lost 5 bases, and 5 bases stayed unmatched. Here the CDR3 DNA reads TGTGCCAGCAGTTTATTGTCGCTAGCGGGAGGAGATACGCAGTATTTT. Residues: CASSLLSLAGGDTQYF.

This clone was picked up one time. This chain uses TRBV4-1 with TRBJ2-1; 9 bases line up with TRBD1. The germline V gene has CDR1 MGHRA and CDR2 YSYEKL. V was pared by 3 bases and J by 1 base, with 4 bases of the junction left unmatched. The CDR3 extends over 16 amino acids. CDR3 sequence: CASSHRQGESYNEQFF. The DNA of the CDR3 is TGCGCCAGCAGCCATCGACAGGGGGAATCCTACAATGAGCAGTTCTTC.

The V gene is TRBV14, the J gene TRBJ2-7; 8 bases line up with TRBD1. Germline CDR1 and CDR2: SGHDN and FVKESK. Germline trimming cut 4 bases from V and 6 bases from J; bases unmatched to any gene: 8. There are 14 residues in the CDR3. CDR3 sequence: CASSPRTGLTEQYF. The DNA for the CDR3 is TGTGCCAGCAGCCCCCGGACAGGGCTGACCGAGCAGTACTTC.